This T cell receptor beta chain is from a study of chronic HIV infection and antiretroviral therapy. TCRdb re-derived calls from the 5' RACE reads in MiXCR, one entry per CDR3 protein. The table shows 30,000 to 45,000 distinct CDR3 sequences, with roughly 7.6% occurring only once. Sample: peripheral blood. The TCR originated in an adult who had HIV and had not received antiretroviral therapy, or was an uninfected healthy control (not recorded which).

CDR3 loop: CAIHRIYGTGEAFF. CDR3 bases: TGTGCCATACACCGTATTTACGGGACAGGTGAAGCTTTCTTT. V gene TRBV28 combines with J gene TRBJ1-1, with TRBD1 identical over 8 bases. CDR1 and CDR2 from the germline V gene are MDHEN and SYDVKM. V dropped 10 bases and J dropped 7; count of bases not matched to a gene: 14. CDR3 length: 14 amino acids.